The TCR beta chain described here comes from a study of molecular identifiers for immune sequencing clone quantification. Per the germline V gene, CDR1 is SQVTM and CDR2 is ANQGSEA. The V gene lost 5 bases and the J gene lost 4 bases, with 8 bases spanning the gap. The CDR3 spans 12 residues. By its share, this clonotype is medium-sized. Bulk TCR libraries were made with methods that had been previously described and with listed TCR primers. TCRdb reanalysed the PCR reads using MiXCR and keeps one entry per CDR3 protein. The sample lists under 15,000 distinct CDR3 sequences, 15% to 20% occurring once.

The sequencing sample was made of naive CD8+ T cells from blood, with Jurkat cell RNA spiked in. Subset in this sample: FACS-sorted CD8+CD4-CCR7+CD45RA+ naive T cells. The chain couples TRBV29-1 to TRBJ2-2; unclear D gene. The receptor comes from a human donor in good health. Some libraries in this study had Jurkat cell RNA spiked in. The CDR3 reads CSVYWSTGELFF. The CDR3 DNA reads TGCAGCGTTTATTGGTCCACCGGGGAGCTGTTTTTT.